Listed below are T cell receptor beta chains from one sample, sequenced in a study of cytomegalovirus exposure and HLA in healthy donors. Repertoires were generated with immunoSEQ multiplex PCR, while TCRdb's copy carries only in-frame clones and drops some. The sample shows about 120,000 clones, roughly 90% of them seen only once. Material: PBMCs. The receptors stem from a woman in her late teens or twenties in good health and CMV-seropositive. Both conserved end residues are part of each CDR3. The D gene is left open where the match is weak. Where a row states a size, it is once, few, many or the class of an expanded clone; other rows omit it.

abundance | j_gene | d_gene | v_gene | CDR3aa | CDR3nt
NA | TRBJ1-1 | NA | TRBV2 | CASSEYKLSEAFF | TGTGCCAGCAGTGAGTACAAATTAAGTGAAGCTTTCTTT
once | TRBJ1-2 | NA | TRBV7-8 | CASSYGHASRGYTF | TGTGCCAGCAGCTACGGACACGCATCTCGAGGCTACACCTTC
NA | TRBJ1-4 | TRBD1 | TRBV5-1 | CASSQQGANNEKLFF | TGCGCCAGCAGCCAACAGGGGGCCAATAATGAAAAACTGTTTTTT
NA | TRBJ2-1 | NA | TRBV7-8 | CASSYGGRGLVSNEQFF | TGTGCCAGCAGCTACGGGGGAAGGGGCCTAGTTTCCAATGAGCAGTTCTTC
NA | TRBJ1-5 | TRBD1 | TRBV9 | CASSVTGTDNQPQHF | TGTGCCAGCAGCGTAACAGGGACAGACAATCAGCCCCAGCATTTT
once | TRBJ1-2 | TRBD1 | TRBV5-1 | CASSPQAGTALGGYTF | TGCGCCAGCAGCCCCCAGGCGGGGACAGCCCTCGGCGGCTACACCTTC
NA | TRBJ2-7 | TRBD1 | TRBV9 | CASSIGQVPSYEQYF | TGTGCCAGCAGCATCGGACAGGTCCCCTCCTACGAGCAGTACTTC
NA | TRBJ1-2 | NA | TRBV15 | CATSRAGKGGYTF | TGTGCCACCAGCAGAGCCGGGAAGGGAGGCTACACCTTC
NA | TRBJ2-5 | NA | TRBV19 | CASSFGGGGRETQYF | TGTGCCAGTAGTTTTGGTGGCGGGGGCCGGGAGACCCAGTACTTC
NA | TRBJ2-1 | TRBD2 | TRBV2 | CASSATSGRTNEQFF | TGTGCCAGCAGTGCGACTAGCGGGAGAACGAATGAGCAGTTCTTC
NA | TRBJ1-2 | NA | TRBV30 | CAWSVAGYGYTF | TGTGCCTGGAGTGTAGCGGGGTATGGCTACACCTTC
NA | TRBJ1-2 | NA | TRBV6-5 | CASSHGTKYGYTF | TGTGCCAGCAGCCACGGGACAAAGTATGGCTACACCTTC
few | TRBJ2-5 | NA | TRBV2 | CASSTGLSGETQYF | TGTGCCAGCAGTACGGGGTTGTCGGGAGAGACCCAGTACTTC
NA | TRBJ2-1 | NA | TRBV13 | CASSPGGQNEQFF | TGTGCCAGCAGCCCAGGGGGGCAAAATGAGCAGTTCTTC
NA | TRBJ1-6 | TRBD1 | TRBV30 | CAWTTRQGYNSPLHF | TGTGCCTGGACCACAAGACAGGGGTATAATTCACCCCTCCACTTT
NA | TRBJ1-2 | TRBD1 | TRBV30 | CAWSLGQGRRKGYTF | TGTGCCTGGAGTCTAGGACAGGGGAGACGTAAGGGCTACACCTTC